This paragraph reports one T cell receptor beta chain. The assay was immunoSEQ multiplex PCR, and TCRdb's table has in-frame clones only and misses some. In the table there are tens of thousands of clones, 70% to 90% of which are singletons. The germline V and J ends were trimmed by 4 bases and 0 bases, with 15 bases remaining between them. CDR1 and CDR2 from the germline V gene are SEHNR and FQNEAQ (reference sequence). The CDR3 consists of 17 residues. The data are from a study of OX40 agonist ivuxolimab in advanced cancers. Study at large: Two cutaneous melanoma patients and one hepatocellular carcinoma patient, three in all, had partial responses.

Collection of blood occurred at baseline, at cycle 4 day 1, and at cycle 7 day 1. The sequenced sample was CD4+ or CD8+ T cells sorted from blood, obtained in a trial of the OX40 agonist ivuxolimab. This chain joins TRBV7-9 and TRBJ1-4, with D possibly TRBD1 on 6 matching bases. The sequence was collected from an adult with an advanced solid tumor such as melanoma, head and neck, liver or kidney cancer. The CDR3 bases are TGTGCCAGCAGCTCACGGGCAGGGGAAGCAACTAATGAAAAACTGTTTTTT. Translation: CASSSRAGEATNEKLFF.